This T cell receptor (beta chain) stems from a study of long-term antiretroviral therapy in people with HIV. Study-wide context: It was about a decade after the earliest samples that the 2015 immediate-ART recommendation appeared.

Version v3.0 of the immunoSEQ assay ran at survey level. TCRdb's table, derived via immunoSEQ multiplex PCR, lists solely in-frame clones and lacks some. This sample has about 38,000 clones; 65% to 90% occur once, and the top ten carry around 5%. No donor had fewer than one pre-ART PBMC sample or fewer than two post-ART PBMC samples. Study-wide findings and caveats: Diversity increased after ART yet remained lower than in transplant donor controls. Clones that expanded before ART (that is, prior to treatment) dominated the repertoire at all time points.

This clone appeared a few times. The antigen is undetermined. The specimen comprised unsorted PBMCs, sampled 1.5 years after starting antiretroviral therapy. The sequence derives from a man aged 18 to 29 with HIV.

This CDR3 reads CASSDRHSNQPQHF. CDR3 nucleotides: TGTGCCAGCAGTGACAGGCATAGCAATCAGCCCCAGCATTTT. This rearrangement joins TRBV28 to TRBJ1-5; weak D call: TRBD1 (6 bases). V was clipped by 5 bases and J by 0 bases, with 8 bases between them. The CDR3 sequence is 14 residues long. Germline CDR1 reads MDHEN; CDR2 reads SYDVKM.